What follows describes a single T cell receptor beta chain. What it binds is not known. Treatment given: some 20 received Ad26.COV2.S at low or high dose, single or two shots; five or six received placebo; per-sample allocation not given. Samples came from day 63 after the first vaccine or placebo injection. The study used a vaccine consisting of an Ad26 vector that expressed Wuhan-strain SARS-CoV-2 spike. Trimming removed 5 bases from V and 9 bases from J, with 8 bases in between. Germline assignment: CDR1 MDHEN and CDR2 SYDVKM. The CDR3 runs 11 residues. Sequenced by immunoSEQ multiplex PCR; TCRdb stores in-frame clones only, minus some. The sample lists about 410,000 clones, about 90% occurring once. These data come from a study of Ad26.COV2.S vaccination and SARS-CoV-2 variants. Overall study: By the intramuscular route, Ad26.COV2.S was given once, or twice 56 days apart.

Overall study findings and caveats: Whether participants received vaccine or placebo, their non-spike TCR breadth was similar.

The source is a person between 18 and 65 years old who received the Ad26.COV2.S COVID-19 vaccine or a placebo. The sequencing used peripheral blood, collected in a trial of Ad26.COV2.S vaccine versus placebo. This chain links TRBV28 with TRBJ2-1, with a tentative D call TRBD2 (6 bases). The CDR3 nucleotides read TGTGCCAGCAGTGGGAGGAGTGAGCAGTTCTTC. It is translated as CASSGRSEQFF.